The rows below give T cell receptor beta chains drawn from one sample of a study of T cells and Merkel cell carcinoma outcomes. TCRdb keeps only in-frame clones here, not all; method: immunoSEQ multiplex PCR. The sample lists some 2,000 clones, around 92% occurring once. Material: tumor tissue from Merkel cell carcinoma. The receptors were sampled from a human donor with Merkel cell carcinoma. CDR3s include the opening cysteine and the closing phenylalanine or tryptophan. A D gene is named only where the DNA matches it firmly. Where a row states a size, it is once, few, many or the class of an expanded clone; other rows omit it.

v_gene	j_gene	abundance	d_gene	CDR3aa	CDR3nt
TRBV9	TRBJ1-1	.	.	CASSVGWQGIEAFF	TGTGCCAGCAGCGTAGGGTGGCAGGGAATTGAAGCTTTCTTT
TRBV10-3	TRBJ2-7	.	.	CAISESKKGYEQYF	TGTGCCATCAGTGAGTCGAAGAAGGGTTACGAGCAGTACTTC
TRBV19	TRBJ1-1	.	TRBD1	CASRAGTVTEAFF	TGTGCCAGTAGGGCCGGGACAGTCACTGAAGCTTTCTTT
TRBV5-4	TRBJ1-3	.	.	CASSLRTGNTIYF	TGTGCCAGCAGCTTGAGGACCGGAAACACCATATATTTT
TRBV7-6	TRBJ1-1	.	.	CASSLVSVGMNAEAFF	TGTGCCAGCAGCTTAGTCTCAGTGGGAATGAACGCTGAAGCTTTCTTT
TRBV29-1	TRBJ1-1	.	.	CSVEVGLVGNTEAFF	TGCAGCGTTGAAGTGGGGTTGGTTGGGAACACTGAAGCTTTCTTT
TRBV18	TRBJ2-1	.	TRBD2	CASSSREGAGEQFF	TGTGCCAGCTCATCCAGGGAGGGAGCGGGTGAGCAGTTCTTC
TRBV7-9	TRBJ2-7	.	TRBD1	CASSLETGGGEQYF	TGTGCCAGCAGCTTAGAAACAGGGGGCGGCGAGCAGTACTTC
TRBV9	TRBJ1-5	.	.	CASSVGQGGQPQHF	TGTGCCAGCAGCGTAGGCCAGGGCGGGCAGCCCCAGCATTTT
TRBV28	TRBJ1-3	.	.	CASSLPGRTSHGNTIYF	TGTGCCAGCAGCCTCCCGGGACGGACGTCCCATGGAAACACCATATATTTT
TRBV28	TRBJ1-2	.	TRBD1	CASTIRQGRVGGYTF	TGTGCCAGCACAATCCGACAGGGTCGTGTAGGTGGCTACACCTTC
TRBV28	TRBJ2-5	.	.	CASSSASRPETQYF	TGTGCCAGCAGTTCTGCATCGAGGCCAGAGACCCAGTACTTC
TRBV11-2	TRBJ2-7	.	.	CASSFKGHEQYF	TGTGCCAGCAGCTTCAAAGGACACGAGCAGTACTTC
TRBV2	TRBJ2-7	once	.	CASSESRAHEQYF	TGTGCCAGCAGTGAATCAAGGGCCCACGAGCAATACTTC
TRBV9	TRBJ1-5	.	.	CASSVGGISQPQHF	TGTGCCAGCAGCGTAGGTGGGATCAGTCAGCCCCAGCATTTT
TRBV11-2	TRBJ1-1	.	.	CASSLDRGPEAFF	TGTGCCAGCAGCTTAGACAGGGGCCCTGAAGCTTTCTTT
TRBV19	TRBJ2-2	once	TRBD1	CASSPGQGANTGELFF	TGTGCCAGTAGCCCGGGACAGGGCGCGAACACCGGGGAGCTGTTTTTT
TRBV5-4	TRBJ2-7	.	.	CASSSISSYKQYF	TGTGCCAGCAGCAGTATAAGCTCCTACAAGCAGTACTTC
TRBV14	TRBJ2-3	.	.	CASSLVIGSTDTQYF	TGTGCCAGCAGCCTTGTGATCGGTAGCACAGATACGCAGTATTTT
TRBV18	TRBJ2-1	.	TRBD2	CASSRASGYNEQFF	TGTGCCAGCTCACGGGCTAGCGGGTACAATGAGCAGTTCTTC
TRBV7-2	TRBJ2-5	.	.	CASSLPRETQYF	TGTGCCAGCAGCCTTCCACGGGAGACCCAGTACTTC
TRBV9	TRBJ1-1	.	.	CASSSRVSGTEAFF	TGTGCCAGCAGCTCCCGGGTATCGGGGACTGAAGCTTTCTTT
TRBV9	TRBJ1-1	few	.	CASSVDLDRSEAFF	TGTGCCAGCAGCGTAGACCTAGACAGGTCGGAAGCTTTCTTT
TRBV11-2	TRBJ2-3	.	TRBD2	CASSLVTSGAIWDTQYF	TGTGCCAGCAGCTTAGTCACTAGCGGGGCGATATGGGATACGCAGTATTTT
TRBV30	TRBJ2-7	few	.	CAWSGTVGAYEQYF	TGTGCCTGGAGTGGGACAGTGGGGGCCTACGAGCAGTACTTC
TRBV13	TRBJ1-1	.	.	CASSPRRLNTEAFF	TGTGCCAGCAGCCCTCGGAGGCTGAACACTGAAGCTTTCTTT
TRBV5-1	TRBJ2-2	.	TRBD2	CASSLEGTSGGASGTGELFF	TGCGCCAGCAGCTTGGAGGGGACTAGCGGGGGGGCCTCGGGCACCGGGGAGCTGTTTTTT
TRBV10-3	TRBJ1-1	.	.	CAISDRGGTEAFF	TGTGCCATCAGTGACAGGGGAGGCACTGAAGCTTTCTTT
TRBV9	TRBJ2-2	.	.	CASSVVTFGELFF	TGTGCCAGCAGCGTGGTTACCTTCGGGGAGCTGTTTTTT
TRBV7-9	TRBJ1-5	.	.	CASSPVGPWGNQPQHF	TGTGCCAGCAGCCCCGTCGGACCGTGGGGCAATCAGCCCCAGCATTTT